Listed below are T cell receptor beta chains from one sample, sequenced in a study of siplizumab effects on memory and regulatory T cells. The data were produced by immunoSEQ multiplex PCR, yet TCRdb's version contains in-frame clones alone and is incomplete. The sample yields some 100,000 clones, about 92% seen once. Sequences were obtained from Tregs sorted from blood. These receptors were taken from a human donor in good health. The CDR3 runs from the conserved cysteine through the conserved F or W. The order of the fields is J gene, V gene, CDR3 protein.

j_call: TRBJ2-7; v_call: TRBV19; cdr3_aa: CASSSGYEQYF
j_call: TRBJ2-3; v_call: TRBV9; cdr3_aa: CASSVGTSGNTDTQYF
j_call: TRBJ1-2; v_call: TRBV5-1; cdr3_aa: CASSPEGAGGYTF
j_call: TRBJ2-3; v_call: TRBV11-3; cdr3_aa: CASSPDGISGTDTQYF
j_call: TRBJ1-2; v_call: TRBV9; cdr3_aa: CASSPDRAFNYGYTF
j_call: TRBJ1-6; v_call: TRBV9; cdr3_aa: CASSVGQGAYSPLHF
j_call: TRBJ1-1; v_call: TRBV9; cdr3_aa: CASSVDLGREAFF
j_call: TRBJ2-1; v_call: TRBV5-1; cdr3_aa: CASSLTGEWLNEQFF
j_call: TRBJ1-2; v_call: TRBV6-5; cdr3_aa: CASSYPRGQGVYGYTF
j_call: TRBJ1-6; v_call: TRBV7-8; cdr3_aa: CASSLRDRKVIDSPLHF
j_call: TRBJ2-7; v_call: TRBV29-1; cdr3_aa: CSVGYSIYEQYF
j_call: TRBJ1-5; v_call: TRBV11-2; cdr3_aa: CASSQTGSPRSQPQHF
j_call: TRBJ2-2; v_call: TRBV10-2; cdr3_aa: CASRRGSANTGELFF
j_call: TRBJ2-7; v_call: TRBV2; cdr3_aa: CASRAGSDWGEQYF
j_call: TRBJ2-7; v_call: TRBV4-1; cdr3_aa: CASSQVYTYEQYF
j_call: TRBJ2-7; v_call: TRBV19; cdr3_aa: CASSISGGGDYEQYF
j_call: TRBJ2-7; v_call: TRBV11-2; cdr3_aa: CASSLDLIEQYF
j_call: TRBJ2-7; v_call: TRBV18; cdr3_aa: CASSLRDGSYEQYF
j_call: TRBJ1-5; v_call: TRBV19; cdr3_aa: CASRLTGASNQPQHF
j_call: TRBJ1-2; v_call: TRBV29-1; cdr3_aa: CSVTGSGTGVGGYTF
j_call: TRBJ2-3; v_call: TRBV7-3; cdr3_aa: CASSLTSGDTQYF
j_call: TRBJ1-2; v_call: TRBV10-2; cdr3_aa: CASTLSQGAGYTF
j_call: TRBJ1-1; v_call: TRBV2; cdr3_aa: CASSEPPPLYTEAFF
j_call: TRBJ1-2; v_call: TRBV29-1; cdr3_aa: CSGGTENLGYTF
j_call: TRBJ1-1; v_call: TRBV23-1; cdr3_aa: CASSRLVGTEAFF
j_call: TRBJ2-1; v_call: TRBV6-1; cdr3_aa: CASRDRYYNEQFF